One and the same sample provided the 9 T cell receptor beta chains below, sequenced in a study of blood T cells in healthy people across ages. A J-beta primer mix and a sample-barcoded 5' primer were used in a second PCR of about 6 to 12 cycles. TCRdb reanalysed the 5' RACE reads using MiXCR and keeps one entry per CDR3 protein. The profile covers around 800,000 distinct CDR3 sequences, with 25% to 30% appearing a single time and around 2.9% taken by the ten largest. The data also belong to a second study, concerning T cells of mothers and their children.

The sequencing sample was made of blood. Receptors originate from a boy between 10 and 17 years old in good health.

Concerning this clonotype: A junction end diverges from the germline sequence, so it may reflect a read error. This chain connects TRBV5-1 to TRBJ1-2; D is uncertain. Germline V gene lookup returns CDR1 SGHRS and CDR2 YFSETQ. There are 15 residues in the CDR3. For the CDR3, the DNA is TGCGCCAGTAGCTTTTCGCGACATACTAACTATGGCTACACCTTC. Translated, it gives CASSFSRHTNYGYTF.

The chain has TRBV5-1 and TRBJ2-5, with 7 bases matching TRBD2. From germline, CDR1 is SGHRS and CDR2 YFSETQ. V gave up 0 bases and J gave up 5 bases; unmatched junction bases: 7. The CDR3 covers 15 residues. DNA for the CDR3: TGCGCCAGCAGCTTGGGTCCGGGGGGTACGGAGACCCAGTACTTC. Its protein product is CASSLGPGGTETQYF.

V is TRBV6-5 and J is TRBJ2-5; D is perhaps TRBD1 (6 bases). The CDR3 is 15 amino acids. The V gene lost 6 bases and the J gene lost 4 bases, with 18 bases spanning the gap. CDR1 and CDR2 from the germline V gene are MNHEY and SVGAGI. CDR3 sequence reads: CASRPTYRASETQYF. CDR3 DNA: TGTGCCAGCAGGCCAACGTACAGGGCTTCAGAGACCCAGTACTTC.

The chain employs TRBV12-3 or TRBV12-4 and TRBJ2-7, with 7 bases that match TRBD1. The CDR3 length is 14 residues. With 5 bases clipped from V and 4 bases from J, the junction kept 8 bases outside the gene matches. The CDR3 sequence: CASSKTGEPYEQYF. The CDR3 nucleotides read TGTGCCAGCAGTAAAACAGGGGAACCATACGAGCAGTACTTC.

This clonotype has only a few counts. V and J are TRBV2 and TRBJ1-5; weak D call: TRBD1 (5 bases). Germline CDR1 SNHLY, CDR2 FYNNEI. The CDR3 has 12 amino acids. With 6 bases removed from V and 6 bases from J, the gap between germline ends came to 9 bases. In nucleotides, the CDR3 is TGTGCCAGCAGGGGGACGATTCAGCCCCAGCATTTT. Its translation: CASRGTIQPQHF.

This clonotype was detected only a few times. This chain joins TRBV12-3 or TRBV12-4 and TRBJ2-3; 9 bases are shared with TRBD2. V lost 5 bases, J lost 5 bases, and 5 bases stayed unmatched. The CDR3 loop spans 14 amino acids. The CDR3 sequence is CASSTAGGQDTQYF. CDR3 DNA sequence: TGTGCCAGCAGTACCGCGGGGGGGCAAGATACGCAGTATTTT.

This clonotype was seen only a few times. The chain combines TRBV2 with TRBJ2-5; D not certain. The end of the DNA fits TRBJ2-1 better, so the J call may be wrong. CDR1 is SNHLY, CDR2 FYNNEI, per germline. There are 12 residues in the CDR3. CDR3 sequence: CASSEEGIEQFF. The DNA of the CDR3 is TGTGCCAGCAGTGAAGAGGGTATTGAGCAGTTCTTC.

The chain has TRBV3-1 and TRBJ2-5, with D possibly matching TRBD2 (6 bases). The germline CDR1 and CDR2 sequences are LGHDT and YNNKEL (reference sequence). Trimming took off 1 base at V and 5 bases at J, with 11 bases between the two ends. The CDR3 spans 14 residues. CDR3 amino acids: CASSQGGVGETQYF. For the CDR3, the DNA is TGTGCCAGCAGCCAAGGGGGGGTCGGGGAGACCCAGTACTTC.

CDR3 sequence: CSGKWDTEAFF. The CDR3 nucleotides read TGCAGCGGGAAATGGGACACTGAAGCTTTCTTT. V and J are TRBV29-1 and TRBJ1-1; D is ambiguous. V lost 7 bases to trimming and J lost 3 bases, with 9 bases between them. Germline V gives CDR1 SQVTM, CDR2 ANQGSEA. The CDR3 length is 11 residues.